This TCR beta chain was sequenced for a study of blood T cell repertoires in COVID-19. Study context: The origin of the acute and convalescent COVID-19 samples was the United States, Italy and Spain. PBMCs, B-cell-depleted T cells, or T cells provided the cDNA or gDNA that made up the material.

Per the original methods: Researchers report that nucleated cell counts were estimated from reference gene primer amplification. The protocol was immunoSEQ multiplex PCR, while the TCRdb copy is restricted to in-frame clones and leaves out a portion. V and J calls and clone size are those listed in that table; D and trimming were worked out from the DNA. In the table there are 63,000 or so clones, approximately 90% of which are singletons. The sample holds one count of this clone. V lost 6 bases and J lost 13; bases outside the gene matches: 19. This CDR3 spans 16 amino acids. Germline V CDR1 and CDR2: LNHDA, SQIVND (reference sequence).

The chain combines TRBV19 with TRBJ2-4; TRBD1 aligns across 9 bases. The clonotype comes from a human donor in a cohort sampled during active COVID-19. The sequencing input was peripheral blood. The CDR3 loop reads CASRDRGDGGSIPQYF. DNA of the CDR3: TGTGCCAGTAGGGACAGGGGTGACGGAGGTAGCATCCCCCAGTACTTC.